This T cell receptor beta chain was retrieved from a study of T cells after yellow fever vaccination (dated by TCRdb to the late 2010s). Regarding the study in general: The SMART-Seq v4 Ultra Low Input RNA kit was used to prepare libraries from fractions with low cell numbers. To follow T-cell clones before and after both primary and booster YFV17D yellow fever vaccination, bulk TCR alpha and beta repertoires underwent longitudinal sequencing. Two healthy male donors, one aged 18 to 29 and one aged 30 to 40 years, were included in the cohort. Blood was collected at multiple timepoints before and after primary and secondary immunization, and bulk PBMC replicates and cell subsets were isolated.

Synthesis of TCR cDNA relied on 5'RACE template switching, a step that introduced a universal primer site along with unique molecular identifiers. cDNA synthesis was primed from both the TCR alpha and TCR beta constant segments. Two PCR steps were used to amplify libraries, with sample barcodes and sequencing adapters being added in the second step. Sequencing of libraries was performed on Illumina HiSeq 2500 (2x100 bp) or NovaSeq (2x150 bp). The original methods were these. Reads were demultiplexed and collapsed into UMI consensus sequences with MIGEC, and V(D)J alignment was performed with MiXCR. Vaccine-responding clonotypes were defined with edgeR using replicate PBMC samples, requiring FDR below 0.01 and a log2 fold change above 5 up to day 15. Bulk clonotypes were assigned CD4 or CD8 identity according to which sequenced CD4 or CD8 repertoire held them at higher abundance. TCRdb itself trimmed the public reads at Q25 with fastp, ran MiXCR and retained productive beta chains. Each entry merges the rows of one CDR3 protein and shows their most common DNA and genes. The V and J calls and clone size come from TCRdb's table, not from the authors' own analysis. The sample contains 25,000 to 35,000 distinct CDR3 sequences, 3.5% to 5% of them found a single time. Of the sample, approximately 46% falls within the top ten clones.

The treatment or condition label for this specimen denotes: live attenuated yellow fever vaccine strain. A standard Ficoll-Paque protocol was used to isolate PBMCs from peripheral blood. Dynabeads CD4 and CD8 positive selection kits were used to isolate CD4 and CD8 T-cell fractions. RNA was extracted with TriZol from bulk PBMCs, CD4 and CD8 fractions, and dextramer-positive and dextramer-negative fractions. CDR1 and CDR2 are drawn from the germline V gene: SGHRS, YFSETQ. The junction shows trimming of 3 bases on V and 5 bases on J, and the gene matches do not reach 4 bases of it. From the cysteine up to the phenylalanine, the CDR3 has a length of 13 residues. The sequence is cut down to CDR3 DNA, 39 bases in frame from base 1. What the work shows at the level of the full study, not this receptor alone: Because abundant contaminating clonotypes from the bulk population could be contained in FACS-sorted repertoires, computational filtering was required. The study included only a couple of donors, which limits how far the findings can be generalized. The secondary T-cell response was weaker than the primary response but faster, peaking on day 5 instead of day 15. After the booster, most of the clones that had expanded following primary vaccination were detected again (96% of CD4 and around nine tenths of CD8), which suggests that memory was broadly maintained. A small fraction of clonotypes showed up in both the CD4 and CD8 compartments, probably as a result of convergent recombination.

This clonotype was seen repeatedly, ten times or more. The specificity of this receptor is unknown. The record has no base qualities; no much larger clone is one base away. The sequence derives from a man under 40 who received the YFV17D yellow fever vaccine. Sample: CD8+ T cells sorted from PBMCs, taken 5 days after the yellow fever booster vaccination. Recombination connected TRBV5-1 to TRBJ2-5; 7 bases in the middle match TRBD1. The CDR3 protein is CASSYRGVETQYF. The DNA reads TGCGCCAGCAGCTACAGGGGCGTGGAGACCCAGTACTTC. With the rest looked up from the reference TRBV5-1 and TRBJ2-5 genes rather than sequenced, the full variable domain is KAGVTQTPRYLIKTRGQQVTLSCSPISGHRSVSWYQQTPGQGLQFLFEYFSETQRNKGNFPGRFSGRQFSNSRSEMNVSTLELGDSALYLCASSYRGVETQYFGPGTRLLVL.